This passage covers 2 T cell receptor beta chains from one sample sequenced in a study of cytomegalovirus exposure and HLA in healthy donors. With 60 Vbeta and 13 Jbeta primers, the PCR was carried out. Measured with immunoSEQ multiplex PCR; TCRdb has only the in-frame clones, and not every one. The sample lists approximately 120,000 clones, roughly 70% occurring once. Material for sequencing was PBMCs. Source of these receptors: a young man in good health and CMV-seronegative.

J is TRBJ2-1 and V is TRBV11-1; weak D call: TRBD2 (6 bases). This CDR3 spans 15 amino acids. Germline values: CDR1 SGHAT, CDR2 FQDESV (reference sequence). V was clipped by 1 base and J by 12 bases, with 19 bases between them. CDR3 in amino acids: CASSLEDPSSGWQFF. The CDR3 DNA is TGTGCCAGCAGCTTAGAGGACCCATCAAGCGGGTGGCAGTTCTTC.

The chain uses TRBV2 and TRBJ1-1, with TRBD1 matching over 7 bases. The length of the CDR3 is 13 residues. Germline CDR1 reads SNHLY; CDR2 reads FYNNEI. Trimming at V came to 6 bases and at J to 4 bases, leaving 5 bases not matched to a gene. The DNA for the CDR3 is TGTGCCAGCAGCGGGACAGAGGGCACTGAAGCTTTCTTT. Amino acid sequence: CASSGTEGTEAFF.